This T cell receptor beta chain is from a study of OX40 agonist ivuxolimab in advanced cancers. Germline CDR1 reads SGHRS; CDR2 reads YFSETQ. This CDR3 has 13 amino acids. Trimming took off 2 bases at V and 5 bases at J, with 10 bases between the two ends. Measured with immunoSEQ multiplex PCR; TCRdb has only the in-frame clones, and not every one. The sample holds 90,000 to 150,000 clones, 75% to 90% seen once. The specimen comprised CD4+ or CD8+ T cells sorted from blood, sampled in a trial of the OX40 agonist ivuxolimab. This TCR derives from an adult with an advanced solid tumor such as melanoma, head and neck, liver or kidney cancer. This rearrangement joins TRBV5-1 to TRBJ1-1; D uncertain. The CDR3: CASSFEARTEAFF. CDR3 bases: TGCGCCAGCAGCTTTGAAGCGAGAACTGAAGCTTTCTTT.